This T cell receptor beta chain came from a study of cytomegalovirus exposure and HLA in healthy donors. The PCR had 60 Vbeta and 13 Jbeta primers. Profiled with immunoSEQ multiplex PCR; TCRdb holds only in-frame clones, not every one. The sample lists 160,000 or so clones; roughly 80% were seen once. Germline V CDR1 and CDR2: MGHDK, SYGVNS. V lost 2 bases, J lost 4 bases, and 5 bases stayed unmatched. The CDR3 runs 16 residues. This TCR was sampled from a man aged 25-45 years in good health and CMV-seronegative. What was sequenced was PBMCs. The J gene is TRBJ1-2, the V gene TRBV25-1; 12 bases fit TRBD1. The CDR3 loop is CASSEPGQGAGYGYTF. The CDR3 DNA is TGTGCCAGCAGTGAACCGGGACAGGGGGCAGGCTATGGCTACACCTTC.